This T cell receptor (beta chain) appears in the sequencing data of a study of blood T cells in healthy people across ages (dated by TCRdb to the mid-2010s). Context from the whole study: In model experiments, template switching captured roughly one uniquely barcoded TCR beta cDNA molecule for every two T cells. Using deep sequencing normalized with unique cDNA molecular identifiers, the study measured how TCR beta repertoire diversity changes with age. The donors were split into four age groups: young (average around 17 years), middle-aged (roughly 42), aged (62) and long-lived (roughly 77). Donors of different ages were randomly distributed across sequencing lanes to avoid experimental bias. Using the same blood draw, the study looked at two additional independent replicas of 1 million unique cDNA reads for two donors, one aged 18 to 30 and the other aged 80 or older. General findings and caveats noted by the study authors: A strong correlation was found between observed TCR beta diversity and the percentage of naive T cells measured by flow cytometry. Because the CMV infection status of the donors was unknown, age-related changes in expanded clonotypes may potentially have been confounded. Total diversity estimates from one million sequenced T cells were considered lower bounds and underestimates. Because profiling used bulk unsorted PBMCs, naive and antigen-experienced compartments could not be compared conclusively. Compared with the aged group, the long-lived group had more naive CD4+ T cells, fewer expanded clones and increased TCR diversity, a pattern suggesting age selection. As age increased, observed TCR beta diversity per million T cells dropped in a roughly linear way, and a significant reduction was already evident by age about 40.

Library preparation was by 5' RACE. The sequencing machine was an Illumina HiSeq 2500. The second PCR ran for roughly 7 to 12 cycles and used a J-beta primer mix along with a sample-barcoded 5' primer. A unique molecular identifier was introduced onto each TCR beta cDNA molecule by a template-switch 5' adaptor carrying 12 random nucleotides. Each sample yielded at least 3 million CDR3-containing paired-end reads. First-strand cDNA was synthesized from all RNA with the Mint cDNA synthesis kit, primed by a TRBC-specific oligonucleotide. After uracil-DNA glycosylase treatment, a first 18-cycle PCR used universal primers M1SS and BC2_uni_R on all cDNA. The original methods were these. Each sample was normalized by randomly selecting 1 million high-quality reads, each carrying a distinct molecular identifier. Instead of being binned into consensus sequences, reads with shared molecular identifiers were discarded. MiTCR, set to a Q25 quality threshold and the strictest error-elimination algorithm, was used for CDR3 identification, clonotype clustering and error correction. Lower-bound total TCR beta diversity was estimated with a nonparametric unseen species model using Euler transformation. Using fastp trimming at Q25 and MiXCR clonotype assembly, TCRdb reanalyzed the public sequencing data and kept in-frame beta chains. Here each entry gathers all rows of one CDR3 protein and keeps the most common genes and DNA. TCRdb, not the authors, supplied the V and J calls. The sample table records some 790,000 distinct CDR3 sequences; 29% of these occur just once. 17% of the sample goes to the ten largest clones.

Systemically healthy Caucasian individuals from Russia, around 38 in total and aged roughly 6 to 95 years, were included as donors. Each donor gave around 9.8 milliliters of peripheral blood, collected into EDTA-treated Vacutainer tubes. Ficoll-Paque density-gradient centrifugation was used to isolate PBMCs, with at least 6 million obtained per sample. Trizol reagent was used to extract total RNA from PBMCs, with at least 5 micrograms per sample. Naive CD45RAhigh/CD27high T cell percentages were measured by flow cytometry on a PBMC aliquot from every donor. The germline V gene specifies MNHNS as CDR1 and SASEGT as CDR2. The CDR3 runs 12 amino acids, cysteine and phenylalanine included. This entry keeps only the CDR3 DNA: 36 bases, framed from base 1. Trimming takes 6 bases from V and 3 bases from J, and the germline ends sit 8 bases apart. As to this clonotype: Its antigen remains unidentified. The record has no base qualities; no much larger clone is one base away.

Sequencing used blood. The receptor comes from an elderly woman in good health. The sequence joins TRBV6-1 to TRBJ1-1, with the D gene too uncertain to name. DNA sequence: TGTGCCAGCAGACAAGTTGACACTGAAGCTTTCTTT. This encodes CASRQVDTEAFF.